These T cell receptor beta chains were read from a single sample in a study of CD8+ T cells in alopecia areata. The assay was immunoSEQ multiplex PCR, and TCRdb's table has in-frame clones only and misses some. The data show about 92,000 clones, roughly two fifths seen once. Sample: CD8+ T cells sorted from blood, taken at week 24, from a patient treated with tofacitinib. Every receptor here comes from a human donor with alopecia areata. The CDR3 runs from the conserved cysteine through the conserved F or W. D genes are given only for firm matches. Size is stated for part of the rows, as once, few or many counts, or as a class when the clone is expanded.

v_gene	abundance	j_gene	d_gene	CDR3aa	CDR3nt
TRBV5-4	NA	TRBJ1-4	NA	CASSPRGYEEKLFF	TGCGCCAGCAGCCCCCGGGGTTACGAGGAAAAACTGTTTTTT
TRBV7-6	NA	TRBJ2-5	NA	CASSPQGPRETQYF	TGTGCCAGCAGCCCCCAGGGCCCCCGAGAGACCCAGTACTTC
TRBV15	NA	TRBJ2-7	NA	CATSRDRTTVYEQYF	TGTGCCACCAGCAGAGACCGGACTACAGTCTACGAGCAGTACTTC
TRBV4-1	few	TRBJ1-2	TRBD1	CASSQDLRQGAYGYTF	TGCGCCAGCAGCCAAGATCTGAGACAGGGAGCCTATGGCTACACCTTC
TRBV2	once	TRBJ2-5	NA	CASMGSEIRETQYF	TGTGCCAGCATGGGTAGCGAGATTCGGGAGACCCAGTACTTC
TRBV9	NA	TRBJ2-1	TRBD2	CASSVDLVGTSGRSVSFGEQFF	TGTGCCAGCAGCGTAGACTTGGTGGGGACTAGCGGGAGGTCGGTGTCGTTCGGTGAGCAGTTCTTC
TRBV19	NA	TRBJ1-1	NA	CASKPTGPTEAFF	TGTGCCAGTAAACCTACAGGGCCCACTGAAGCTTTCTTT
TRBV25-1	NA	TRBJ2-7	NA	CASSDYPYEQYF	TGTGCCAGCAGTGATTACCCCTACGAGCAGTACTTC
TRBV4-1	NA	TRBJ2-7	TRBD2	CASSQEQREASYEQYF	TGCGCCAGCAGCCAAGAGCAGCGGGAGGCTTCCTACGAGCAGTACTTC
TRBV4-1	NA	TRBJ2-2	TRBD1	CASSHGGTGSAGELFF	TGCGCCAGCAGCCACGGAGGGACAGGGTCAGCCGGGGAGCTGTTTTTT
TRBV5-4	few	TRBJ2-2	NA	CASTLGPYGTGELFF	TGTGCCAGCACCCTAGGGCCCTATGGCACCGGGGAGCTGTTTTTT
TRBV30	few	TRBJ1-2	NA	CAWSVRVGAPGYGYTF	TGTGCCTGGAGTGTACGGGTGGGGGCGCCGGGCTATGGCTACACCTTC
TRBV14	few	TRBJ2-3	NA	CASSHPWDPDTQYF	TGTGCCAGCAGCCACCCCTGGGACCCAGATACGCAGTATTTT
TRBV13	NA	TRBJ2-7	TRBD2	CASSNMKREGPIEQYF	TGTGCCAGCAGTAATATGAAGCGGGAGGGCCCTATCGAGCAGTACTTC
TRBV14	NA	TRBJ2-3	TRBD2	CASSQELAGPTDTQYF	TGTGCCAGCAGCCAAGAACTAGCGGGACCCACAGATACGCAGTATTTT
TRBV30	few	TRBJ2-1	NA	CAWRGENEQFF	TGTGCCTGGAGAGGGGAAAATGAGCAGTTCTTC
TRBV30	NA	TRBJ2-7	TRBD2	CAWNLAGGYEQYF	TGTGCCTGGAACCTAGCGGGAGGGTACGAGCAGTACTTC
TRBV4-3	NA	TRBJ1-1	TRBD1	CASSLTGLNTEAFF	TGCGCCAGCAGCCTGACAGGGCTGAACACTGAAGCTTTCTTT
TRBV27	NA	TRBJ2-7	NA	CASSSPVAAAEEQYF	TGTGCCAGCAGTTCCCCGGTCGCTGCCGCAGAGGAGCAGTACTTC
TRBV30	NA	TRBJ2-7	NA	CAWSGVEPYEQYF	TGTGCCTGGAGTGGAGTTGAGCCCTACGAGCAGTACTTC